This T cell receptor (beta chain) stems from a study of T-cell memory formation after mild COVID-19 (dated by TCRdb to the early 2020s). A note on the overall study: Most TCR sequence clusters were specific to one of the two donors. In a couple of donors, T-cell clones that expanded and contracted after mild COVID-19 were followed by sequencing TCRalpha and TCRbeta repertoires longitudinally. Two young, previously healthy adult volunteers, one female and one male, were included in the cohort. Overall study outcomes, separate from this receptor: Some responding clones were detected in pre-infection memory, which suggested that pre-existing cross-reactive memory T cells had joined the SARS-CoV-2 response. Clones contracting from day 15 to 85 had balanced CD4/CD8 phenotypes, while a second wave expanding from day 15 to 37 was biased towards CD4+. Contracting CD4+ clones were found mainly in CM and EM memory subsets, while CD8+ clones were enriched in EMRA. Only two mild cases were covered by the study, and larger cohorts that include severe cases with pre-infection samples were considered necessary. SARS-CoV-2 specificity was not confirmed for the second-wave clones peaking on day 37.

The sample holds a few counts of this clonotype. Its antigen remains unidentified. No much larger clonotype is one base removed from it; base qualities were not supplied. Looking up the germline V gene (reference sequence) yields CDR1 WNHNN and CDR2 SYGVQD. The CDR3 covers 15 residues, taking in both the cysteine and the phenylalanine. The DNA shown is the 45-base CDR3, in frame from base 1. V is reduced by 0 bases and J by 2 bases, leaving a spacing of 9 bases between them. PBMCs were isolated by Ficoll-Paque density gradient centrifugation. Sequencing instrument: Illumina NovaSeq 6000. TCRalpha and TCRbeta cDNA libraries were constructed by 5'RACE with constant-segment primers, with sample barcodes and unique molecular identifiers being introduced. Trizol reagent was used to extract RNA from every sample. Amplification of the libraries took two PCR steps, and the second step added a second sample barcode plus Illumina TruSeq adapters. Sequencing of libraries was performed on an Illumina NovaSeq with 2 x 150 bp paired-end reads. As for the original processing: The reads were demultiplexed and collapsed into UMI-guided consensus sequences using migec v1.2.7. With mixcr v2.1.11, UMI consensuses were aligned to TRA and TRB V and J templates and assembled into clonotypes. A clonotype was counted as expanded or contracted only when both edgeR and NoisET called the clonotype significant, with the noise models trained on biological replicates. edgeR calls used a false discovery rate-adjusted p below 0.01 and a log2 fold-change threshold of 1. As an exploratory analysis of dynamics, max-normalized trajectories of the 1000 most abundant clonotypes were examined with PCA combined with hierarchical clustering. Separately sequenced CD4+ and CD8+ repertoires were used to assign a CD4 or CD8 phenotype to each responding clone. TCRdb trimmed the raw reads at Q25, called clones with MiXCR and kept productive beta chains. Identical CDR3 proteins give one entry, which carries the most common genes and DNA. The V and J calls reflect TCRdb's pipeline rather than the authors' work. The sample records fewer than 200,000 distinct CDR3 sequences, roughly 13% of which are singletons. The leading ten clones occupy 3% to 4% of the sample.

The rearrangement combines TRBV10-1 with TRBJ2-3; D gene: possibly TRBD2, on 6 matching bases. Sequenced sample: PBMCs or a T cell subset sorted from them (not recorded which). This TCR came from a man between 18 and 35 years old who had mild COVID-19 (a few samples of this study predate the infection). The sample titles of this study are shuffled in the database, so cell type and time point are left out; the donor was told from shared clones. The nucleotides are TGCGCCAGCAGTGAGTCGCGGGGATTCACAGATACGCAGTATTTT. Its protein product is CASSESRGFTDTQYF.